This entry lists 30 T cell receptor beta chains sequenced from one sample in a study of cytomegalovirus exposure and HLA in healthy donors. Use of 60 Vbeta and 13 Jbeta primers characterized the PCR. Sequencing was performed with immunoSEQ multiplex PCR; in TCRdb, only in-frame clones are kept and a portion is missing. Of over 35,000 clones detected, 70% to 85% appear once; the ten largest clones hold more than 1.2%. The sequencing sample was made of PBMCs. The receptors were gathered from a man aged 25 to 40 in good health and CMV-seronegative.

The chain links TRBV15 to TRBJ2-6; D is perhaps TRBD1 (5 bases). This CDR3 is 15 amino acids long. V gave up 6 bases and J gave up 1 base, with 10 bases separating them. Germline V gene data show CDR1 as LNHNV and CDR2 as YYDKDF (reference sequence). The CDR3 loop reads CATREYRSGANVLTF. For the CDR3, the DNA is TGTGCCACCAGGGAGTACAGGTCTGGGGCCAACGTCCTGACTTTC. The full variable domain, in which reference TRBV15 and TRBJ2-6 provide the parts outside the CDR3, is DAMVIQNPRYQVTQFGKPVTLSCSQTLNHNVMYWYQQKSSQAPKLLFHYYDKDFNNEADTPDNFQSRRPNTSFCFLDIRSPGLGDTAMYLCATREYRSGANVLTFGAGSRLTVL.

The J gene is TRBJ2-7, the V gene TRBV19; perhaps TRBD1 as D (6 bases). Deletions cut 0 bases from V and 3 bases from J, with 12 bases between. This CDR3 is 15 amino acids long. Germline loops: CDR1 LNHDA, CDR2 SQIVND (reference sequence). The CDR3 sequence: CASSIDSTGIYEQYF. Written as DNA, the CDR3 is TGTGCCAGTAGTATAGATTCAACAGGGATCTACGAGCAGTACTTC.

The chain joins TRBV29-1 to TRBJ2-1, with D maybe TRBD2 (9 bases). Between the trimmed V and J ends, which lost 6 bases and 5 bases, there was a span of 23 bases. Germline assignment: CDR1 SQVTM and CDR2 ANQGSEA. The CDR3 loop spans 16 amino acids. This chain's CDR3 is CSVRGGVGTGDNEQFF. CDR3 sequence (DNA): TGCAGCGTCCGCGGGGGGGTTGGGACAGGAGACAATGAGCAGTTCTTC.

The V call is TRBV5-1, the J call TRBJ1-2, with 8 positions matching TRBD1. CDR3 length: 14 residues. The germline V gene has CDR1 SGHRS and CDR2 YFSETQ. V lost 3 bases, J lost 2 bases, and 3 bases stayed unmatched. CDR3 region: CASSSNRGNYGYTF. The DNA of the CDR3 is TGCGCCAGCAGCTCGAACAGGGGGAACTATGGCTACACCTTC. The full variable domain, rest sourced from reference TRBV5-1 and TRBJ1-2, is KAGVTQTPRYLIKTRGQQVTLSCSPISGHRSVSWYQQTPGQGLQFLFEYFSETQRNKGNFPGRFSGRQFSNSRSEMNVSTLELGDSALYLCASSSNRGNYGYTFGSGTRLTVV.

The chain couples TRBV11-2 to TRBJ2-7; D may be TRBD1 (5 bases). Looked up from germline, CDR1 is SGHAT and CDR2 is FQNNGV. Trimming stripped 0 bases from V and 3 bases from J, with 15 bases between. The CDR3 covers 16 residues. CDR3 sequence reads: CASSLEAGSHFYEQYF. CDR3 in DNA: TGTGCCAGCAGCTTAGAGGCAGGGTCTCACTTCTACGAGCAGTACTTC.

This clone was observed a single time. CDR3 nucleotides: TGTGCCAGCAGCAGAACCGAACCCCAGCATTTT. Its translation is CASSRTEPQHF. The chain joins TRBV6-1 to TRBJ1-5; D call uncertain. This CDR3 comprises 11 residues. Germline-derived CDR1 and CDR2 are MNHNS and SASEGT. With 6 bases removed from V and 10 bases from J, the gap between germline ends came to 10 bases.

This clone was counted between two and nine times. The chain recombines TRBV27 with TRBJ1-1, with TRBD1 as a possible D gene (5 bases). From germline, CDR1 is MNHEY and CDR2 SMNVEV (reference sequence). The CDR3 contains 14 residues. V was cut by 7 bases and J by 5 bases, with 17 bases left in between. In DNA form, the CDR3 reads TGTGCCAGCATCCGTGGGTGGGGGGGAACTGAAGCTTTCTTT. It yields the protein CASIRGWGGTEAFF.

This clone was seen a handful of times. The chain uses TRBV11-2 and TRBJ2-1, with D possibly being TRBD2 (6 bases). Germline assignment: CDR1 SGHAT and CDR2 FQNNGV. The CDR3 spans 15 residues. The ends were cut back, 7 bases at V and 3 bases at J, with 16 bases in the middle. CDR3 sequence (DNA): TGTGCCAGCATCAAATCCGGGACTGTCTACAATGAGCAGTTCTTC. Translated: CASIKSGTVYNEQFF.

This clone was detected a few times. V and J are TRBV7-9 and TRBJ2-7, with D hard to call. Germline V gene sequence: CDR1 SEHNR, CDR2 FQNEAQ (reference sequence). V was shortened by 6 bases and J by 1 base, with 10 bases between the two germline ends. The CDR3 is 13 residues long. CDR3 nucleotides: TGTGCCAGCAGTCCCCCTACGTCCTACGAGCAGTACTTC. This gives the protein CASSPPTSYEQYF.

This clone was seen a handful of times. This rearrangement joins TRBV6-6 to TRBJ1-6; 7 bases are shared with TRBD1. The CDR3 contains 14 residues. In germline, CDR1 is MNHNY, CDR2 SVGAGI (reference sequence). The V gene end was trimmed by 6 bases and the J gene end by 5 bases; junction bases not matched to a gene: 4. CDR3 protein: CASSRQGDNSPLHF. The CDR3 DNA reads TGTGCCAGCAGCCGACAGGGTGATAATTCACCCCTCCACTTT.

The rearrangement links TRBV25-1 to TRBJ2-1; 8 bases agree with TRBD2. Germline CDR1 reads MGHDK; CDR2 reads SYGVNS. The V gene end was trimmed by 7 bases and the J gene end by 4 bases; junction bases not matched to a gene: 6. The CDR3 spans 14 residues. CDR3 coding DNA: TGTGCCAGCACGGCTAGCGGGCTATACAATGAGCAGTTCTTC. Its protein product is CASTASGLYNEQFF.

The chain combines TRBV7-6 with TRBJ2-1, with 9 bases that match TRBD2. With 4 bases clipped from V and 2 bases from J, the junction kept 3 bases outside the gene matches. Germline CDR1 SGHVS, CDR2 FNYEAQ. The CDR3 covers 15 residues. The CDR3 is CASSSAGGAYNEQFF. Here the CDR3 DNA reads TGTGCCAGCAGCTCAGCGGGAGGTGCCTACAATGAGCAGTTCTTC.

The CDR3 reads CASNGLAGGPPYNEQFF. CDR3 sequence (DNA): TGTGCCAGCAACGGACTAGCGGGAGGGCCACCCTACAATGAGCAGTTCTTC. The chain has TRBV2 and TRBJ2-1; 15 bases are a match to TRBD2. The V gene's germline CDR1 is SNHLY and CDR2 FYNNEI. The CDR3 totals 17 residues. The junction had 6 bases not matched to a gene; V was cut back by 7 bases and J by 2 bases.

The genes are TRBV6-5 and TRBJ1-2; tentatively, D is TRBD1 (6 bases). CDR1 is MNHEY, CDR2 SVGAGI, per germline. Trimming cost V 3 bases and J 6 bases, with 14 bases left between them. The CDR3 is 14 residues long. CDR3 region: CASSYRGPGDGYTF. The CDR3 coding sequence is TGTGCCAGCAGTTATAGGGGACCAGGGGATGGCTACACCTTC.

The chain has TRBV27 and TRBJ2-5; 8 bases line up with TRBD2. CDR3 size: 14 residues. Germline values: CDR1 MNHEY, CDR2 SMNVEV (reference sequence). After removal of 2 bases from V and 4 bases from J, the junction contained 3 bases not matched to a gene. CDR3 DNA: TGTGCCAGCAGTTTAGGGCTAGCGGGAGAGACCCAGTACTTC. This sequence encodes CASSLGLAGETQYF.

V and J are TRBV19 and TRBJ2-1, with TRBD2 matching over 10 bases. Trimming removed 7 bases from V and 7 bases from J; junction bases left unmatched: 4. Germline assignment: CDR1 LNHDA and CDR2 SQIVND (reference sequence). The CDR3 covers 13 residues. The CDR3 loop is CASKASGSNEQFF. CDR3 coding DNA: TGTGCCAGTAAGGCTAGCGGGAGTAATGAGCAGTTCTTC.

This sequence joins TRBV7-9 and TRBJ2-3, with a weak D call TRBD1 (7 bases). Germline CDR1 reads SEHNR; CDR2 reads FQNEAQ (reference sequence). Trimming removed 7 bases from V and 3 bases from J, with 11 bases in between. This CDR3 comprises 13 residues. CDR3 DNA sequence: TGTGCCAGCAAGGCAGGGGGGACAGATACGCAGTATTTT. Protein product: CASKAGGTDTQYF. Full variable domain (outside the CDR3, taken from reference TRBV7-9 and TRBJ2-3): DTGVSQNPRHKITKRGQNVTFRCDPISEHNRLYWYRQTLGQGPEFLTYFQNEAQLEKSRLLSDRFSAERPKGSFSTLEIQRTEQGDSAMYLCASKAGGTDTQYFGPGTRLTVL.

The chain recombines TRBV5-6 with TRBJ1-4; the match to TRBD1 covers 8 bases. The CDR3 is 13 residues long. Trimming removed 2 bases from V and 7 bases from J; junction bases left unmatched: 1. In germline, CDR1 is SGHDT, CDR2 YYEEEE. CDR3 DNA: TGTGCCAGCAGCTTACAGGGGGGTGAAAAACTGTTTTTT. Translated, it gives CASSLQGGEKLFF. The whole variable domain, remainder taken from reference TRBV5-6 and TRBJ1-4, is DAGVTQSPTHLIKTRGQQVTLRCSPKSGHDTVSWYQQALGQGPQFIFQYYEEEERQRGNFPDRFSGHQFPNYSSELNVNALLLGDSALYLCASSLQGGEKLFFGSGTQLSVL.

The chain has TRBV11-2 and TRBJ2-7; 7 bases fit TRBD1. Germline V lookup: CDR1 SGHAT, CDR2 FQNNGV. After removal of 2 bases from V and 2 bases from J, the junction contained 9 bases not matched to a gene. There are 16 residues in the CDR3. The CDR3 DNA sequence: TGTGCCAGCAGCTTAAGAGGGAGAACAGGGGCCTACGAGCAGTACTTC. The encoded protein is CASSLRGRTGAYEQYF.

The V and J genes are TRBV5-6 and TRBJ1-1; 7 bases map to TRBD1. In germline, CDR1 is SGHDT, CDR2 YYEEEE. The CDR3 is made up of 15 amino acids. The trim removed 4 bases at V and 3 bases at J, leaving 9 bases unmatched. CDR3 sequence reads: CASSQGVGWDTEAFF. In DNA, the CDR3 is TGTGCCAGCAGCCAGGGGGTTGGTTGGGACACTGAAGCTTTCTTT.

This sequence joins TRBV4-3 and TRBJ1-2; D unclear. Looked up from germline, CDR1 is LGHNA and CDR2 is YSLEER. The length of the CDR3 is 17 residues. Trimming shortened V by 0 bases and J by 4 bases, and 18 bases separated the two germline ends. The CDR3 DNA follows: TGCGCCAGCAGCCAAGATTTTGGTCCAATCGAGGGCTATGGCTACACCTTC. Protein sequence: CASSQDFGPIEGYGYTF.

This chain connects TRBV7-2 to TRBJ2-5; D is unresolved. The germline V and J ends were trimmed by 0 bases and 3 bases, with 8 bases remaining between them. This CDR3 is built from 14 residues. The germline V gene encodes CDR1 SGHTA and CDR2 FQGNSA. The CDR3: CASSLARQKETQYF. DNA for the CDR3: TGTGCCAGCAGCTTAGCGAGGCAGAAAGAGACCCAGTACTTC. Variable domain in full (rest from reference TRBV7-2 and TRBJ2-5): GAGVSQSPSNKVTEKGKDVELRCDPISGHTALYWYRQSLGQGLEFLIYFQGNSAPDKSGLPSDRFSAERTGGSVSTLTIQRTQQEDSAVYLCASSLARQKETQYFGPGTRLLVL.

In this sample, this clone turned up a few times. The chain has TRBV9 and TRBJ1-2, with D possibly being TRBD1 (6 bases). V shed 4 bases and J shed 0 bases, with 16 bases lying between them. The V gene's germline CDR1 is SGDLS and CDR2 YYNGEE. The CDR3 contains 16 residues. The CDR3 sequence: CASSPGGALANYGYTF. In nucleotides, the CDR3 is TGTGCCAGCAGCCCTGGGGGGGCCTTAGCTAACTATGGCTACACCTTC.

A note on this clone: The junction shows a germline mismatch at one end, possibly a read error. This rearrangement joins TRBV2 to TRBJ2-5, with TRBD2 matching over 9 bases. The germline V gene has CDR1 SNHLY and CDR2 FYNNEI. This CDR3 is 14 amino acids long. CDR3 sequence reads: CASREAGGRETQYF. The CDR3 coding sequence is TGTGCCAGCAGGGAAGCGGGAGGTAGGGAGACCCAGTACTTC.

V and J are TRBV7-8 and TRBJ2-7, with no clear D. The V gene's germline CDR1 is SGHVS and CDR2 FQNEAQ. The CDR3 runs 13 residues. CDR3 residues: CSCRLGQAYEQYF. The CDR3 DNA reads TGTTCTTGCAGGTTAGGGCAGGCCTACGAGCAGTACTTC. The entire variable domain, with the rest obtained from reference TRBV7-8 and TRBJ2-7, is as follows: GAGVSQSPRYKVAKRGQDVALRCDPISGHVSLFWYQQALGQGPEFLTYFQNEAQLDKSGLPSDRFFAERPEGSVSTLKIQRTQQEDSAVYLCSCRLGQAYEQYFGPGTRLTVT.

The DNA for the CDR3 is TGCGCCAGCAGCCAAACGATAGGGACAGGGTTCGCCGAGCAGTACTTC. Translation: CASSQTIGTGFAEQYF. The chain recombines TRBV5-1 with TRBJ2-7; the match to TRBD1 covers 9 bases. The J segment lost 6 bases and the V segment lost 4 bases, leaving 14 bases of the junction unmatched. There are 16 residues in the CDR3. Germline CDR1 reads SGHRS; CDR2 reads YFSETQ.

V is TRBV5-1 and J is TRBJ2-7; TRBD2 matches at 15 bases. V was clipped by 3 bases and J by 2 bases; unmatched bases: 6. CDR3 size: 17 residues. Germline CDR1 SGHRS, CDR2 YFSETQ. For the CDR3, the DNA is TGCGCCAGCAGCTGGACTAGCGGGAGGGGACCTACCTACGAGCAGTACTTC. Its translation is CASSWTSGRGPTYEQYF.

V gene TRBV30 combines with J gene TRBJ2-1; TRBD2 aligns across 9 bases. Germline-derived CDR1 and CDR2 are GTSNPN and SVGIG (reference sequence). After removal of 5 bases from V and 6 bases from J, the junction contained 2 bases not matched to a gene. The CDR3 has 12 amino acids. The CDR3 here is CAWGLASNEQFF. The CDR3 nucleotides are TGTGCCTGGGGACTAGCGTCCAATGAGCAGTTCTTC.

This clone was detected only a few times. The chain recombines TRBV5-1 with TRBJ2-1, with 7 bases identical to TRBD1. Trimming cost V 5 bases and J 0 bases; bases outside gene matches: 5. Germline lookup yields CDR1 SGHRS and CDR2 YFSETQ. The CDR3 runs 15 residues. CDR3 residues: CASSRDRSSYNEQFF. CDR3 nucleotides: TGCGCCAGCAGTAGGGACAGAAGCTCCTACAATGAGCAGTTCTTC.

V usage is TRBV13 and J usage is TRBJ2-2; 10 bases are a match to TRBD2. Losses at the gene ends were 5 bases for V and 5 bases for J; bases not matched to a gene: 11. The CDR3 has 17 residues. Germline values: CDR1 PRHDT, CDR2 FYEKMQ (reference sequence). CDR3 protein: CASSPSGASGSTGELFF. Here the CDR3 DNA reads TGTGCCAGCAGCCCCTCGGGGGCTAGCGGGAGTACCGGGGAGCTGTTTTTT.